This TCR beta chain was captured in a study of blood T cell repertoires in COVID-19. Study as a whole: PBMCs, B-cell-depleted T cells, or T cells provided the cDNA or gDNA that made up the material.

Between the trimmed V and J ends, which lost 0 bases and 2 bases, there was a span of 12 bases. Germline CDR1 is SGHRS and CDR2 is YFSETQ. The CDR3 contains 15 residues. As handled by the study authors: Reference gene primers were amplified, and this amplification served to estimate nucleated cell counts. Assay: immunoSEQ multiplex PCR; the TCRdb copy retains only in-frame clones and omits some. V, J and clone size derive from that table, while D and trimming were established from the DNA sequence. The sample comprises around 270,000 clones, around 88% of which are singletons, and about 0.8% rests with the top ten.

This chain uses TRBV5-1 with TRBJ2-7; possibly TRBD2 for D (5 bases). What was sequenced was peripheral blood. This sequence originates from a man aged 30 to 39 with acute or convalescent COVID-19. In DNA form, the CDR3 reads TGCGCCAGCAGCTTGGCGGTGGCGGGTACCTACGAGCAGTACTTC. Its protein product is CASSLAVAGTYEQYF.